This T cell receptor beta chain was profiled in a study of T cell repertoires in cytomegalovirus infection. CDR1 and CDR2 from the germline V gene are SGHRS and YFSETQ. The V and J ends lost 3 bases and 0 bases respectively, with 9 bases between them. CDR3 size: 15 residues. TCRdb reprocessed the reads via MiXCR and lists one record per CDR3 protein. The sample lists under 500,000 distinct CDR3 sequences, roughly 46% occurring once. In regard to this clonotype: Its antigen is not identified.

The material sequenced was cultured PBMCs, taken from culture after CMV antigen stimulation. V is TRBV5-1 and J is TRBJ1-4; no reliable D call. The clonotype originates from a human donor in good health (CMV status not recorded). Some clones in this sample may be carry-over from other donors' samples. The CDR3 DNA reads TGCGCCAGCAGCTCGGGCCAGACAACTAATGAAAAACTGTTTTTT. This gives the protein CASSSGQTTNEKLFF.